A selection of T cell receptor beta chains follows, all from one sample in a study of blood T cells in healthy people across ages. MiXCR, applied by TCRdb to the 5' RACE reads, yields one record per CDR3 protein. The sample has 600,000 to 800,000 distinct CDR3 sequences, roughly 21% seen once. The sample comprised blood. Source of these receptors: a man aged 65 to 79 in good health. Both conserved end residues are part of each CDR3. A D gene is named only where the DNA matches it firmly. Part of the rows lack a size; the others show once, few, many or a class for expanded clones.

j_call v_call d_call clone_size cdr3_nt cdr3_aa
TRBJ2-7 TRBV7-2 TRBD1 - TGTGCCAGCAGAACCGGGACAGGGGGCGAGCAGTACTTC CASRTGTGGEQYF
TRBJ2-1 TRBV4-1 - - TGCGCCAGCAGCCAACGACTGTACAATGAGCAGTTCTTC CASSQRLYNEQFF
TRBJ2-1 TRBV29-1 TRBD2 many TGCAGCGTTGTCACTAGCGGGAGGTATGAGCAGTTCTTC CSVVTSGRYEQFF
TRBJ2-5 TRBV29-1 TRBD2 many TGCAGCGTTGTTAGCGGGAGTGTAGAGACCCAGTACTTC CSVVSGSVETQYF
TRBJ2-3 TRBV5-1 TRBD1 - TGCGCCAGCAGCTTGCTAGGGGGCGCTCGGAGTGGAGATACGCAGTATTTT CASSLLGGARSGDTQYF
TRBJ1-5 TRBV20-1 TRBD1 - TGCAGTGCTAAAGCCGGGACAGGGGGCTGGGGTCAGCCCCAGCATTTT CSAKAGTGGWGQPQHF
TRBJ2-1 TRBV21-1 - few TGTGCCAGCAGCAAACGGGACTTCTCCTACAATGAGCAGTTCTTC CASSKRDFSYNEQFF
TRBJ2-7 TRBV4-3 TRBD1 - TGCGCCAGCAGCCAAGAAATGGGGACAGGTCTAATCTACGAGCAGTACTTC CASSQEMGTGLIYEQYF
TRBJ2-7 TRBV7-8 - few TGTGCCAGCAGCTTCCAAGGATCATTGGGCTACGAGCAGTACTTC CASSFQGSLGYEQYF
TRBJ2-3 TRBV28 - - TGTGCCAGCAGTTTGTCAGTCTCTACGCAGTATTTT CASSLSVSTQYF
TRBJ2-1 TRBV24-1 - - TGTGCCACCAGTGATTTTGGGGTGGATGAGCAGTTCTTC CATSDFGVDEQFF
TRBJ2-2 TRBV5-1 - - TGCGCCAGCATGGGGAACACCGGGGAGCTGGTTTTT CASMGNTGELVF
TRBJ1-5 TRBV10-3 - - TGTGCCATCAGTGACAACAGAGCTAGCAATCAGCCCCAGCATTTT CAISDNRASNQPQHF
TRBJ2-5 TRBV20-1 TRBD1 - TGCAGTGCTTCCTCCCGGGACAGTCAAGAAGAGACCCAGTACTTC CSASSRDSQEETQYF
TRBJ2-2 TRBV7-8 TRBD2 - TGTGCCAGCAGCTTAGGGGCTAGCGGGAGAACCGGGGAGCTGTTTTTT CASSLGASGRTGELFF
TRBJ2-1 TRBV7-9 - - TGTGCCAGCAGCCCGGAAGGGACGGAGCACTACAATGAGCAGTTCTTC CASSPEGTEHYNEQFF
TRBJ1-1 TRBV7-2 TRBD1 - TGTGCCAGCAGCCAACAGGGGGTTGAAGCTTTCTTT CASSQQGVEAFF
TRBJ2-6 TRBV20-1 - few TGCAGTGCTAGAGCAATGACAGCGGACTCTGGGGCCAACGTCCTGACTTTC CSARAMTADSGANVLTF
TRBJ2-3 TRBV6-4 - many TGTGCCAGCAGTCGGGACTTCACAGATACGCAGTATTTT CASSRDFTDTQYF
TRBJ1-3 TRBV6-1 - - TGTGCCAGCAGCCTCGCGGGGGAGACAGGCTCTGGAAGCACCATATATTTT CASSLAGETGSGSTIYF
TRBJ2-3 TRBV7-9 TRBD2 - TGTGCCAGCAGCTCCTTAGCGGGATCGTCAGATACGCAGTATTTT CASSSLAGSSDTQYF
TRBJ1-1 TRBV7-9 - few TGTGCCAGCAGCTCTAGTAGGGTTGATCGCCCTGAAGCTTTCTTT CASSSSRVDRPEAFF
TRBJ1-1 TRBV5-5 TRBD1 - TGTGCCAGCACCTCCGGGACAGTAATGAATACTAAAGCTTTTTTT CASTSGTVMNTKAFF
TRBJ2-5 TRBV20-1 - many TGCAGTGCCGTTCAGGAGACCCAGTACTTC CSAVQETQYF
TRBJ2-7 TRBV20-1 TRBD2 - TGCAGTGCCCTACCGGGACTAGGGCTGTACGAGCAGTACTTC CSALPGLGLYEQYF
TRBJ2-1 TRBV4-3 TRBD2 - TGCGCCAGCAGCCAAGTGAGCGGGGCGGAGCAGTTCTTC CASSQVSGAEQFF
TRBJ2-7 TRBV7-6 TRBD2 few TGTGCCAGCAGCTTAGTTAGCGGGAGCCGCTACGAGCAGTACTTC CASSLVSGSRYEQYF
TRBJ2-7 TRBV5-1 TRBD2 few TGCGCCAGCAGCTTGGAGGTTCGGACTAGCGGAAATTACGAGCAGTACTTC CASSLEVRTSGNYEQYF
TRBJ2-4 TRBV6-2/TRBV6-3 - - TGTGCCAGCAGTTTCAGGGGAAACATTCAGTACTTC CASSFRGNIQYF
TRBJ2-1 TRBV2 TRBD1 few TGTGCCAGCGATGCCGGGACAGCCTACAATGAGCAGTTCTTC CASDAGTAYNEQFF
TRBJ2-3 TRBV11-2 - - TGTGCCAGCAGCTTAGTGAGGGGAGGTAGAGATACGCAGTATTTT CASSLVRGGRDTQYF
TRBJ2-1 TRBV12-3/TRBV12-4 TRBD1 - TGTGCCAGCAGTTTAGCCGACAGGGAAGGTGAGCAGTTCTTC CASSLADREGEQFF
TRBJ2-3 TRBV25-1 - few TGTGCCAGCACCGCCAGGAGCACAGATACGCAGTATTTT CASTARSTDTQYF
TRBJ1-5 TRBV18 - few TGTGCCAGCTCACCAATGTCAGGGGCGAAGCAGCCCCAGCATTTT CASSPMSGAKQPQHF
TRBJ1-6 TRBV20-1 TRBD1 - TGCAGTGCAGACGACAGGGCTTCCTATAATTCACCCCTCCACTTT CSADDRASYNSPLHF
TRBJ2-5 TRBV15 - - TGTGCCACCAGCAGACCGAAGGAGACCCAGTACTTC CATSRPKETQYF
TRBJ2-2 TRBV10-3 - many TGTGCCATCAGTGACCAACCCGGGGAGCTGTTTTTT CAISDQPGELFF
TRBJ2-3 TRBV20-1 TRBD2 few TGCAGTGCTAGAGACCCCCCAGCGGGGGAAGATACGCAGTATTTT CSARDPPAGEDTQYF
TRBJ2-7 TRBV3-1 - - TGTGCCAGCAGCTTACCCGGGACTGGAACGTCCTACGAGCAGTACTTC CASSLPGTGTSYEQYF
TRBJ2-7 TRBV11-1 - many TGTGCCAGCAGCTCCCCTGGCAGAGACTACGAGCAGTACTTC CASSSPGRDYEQYF
TRBJ2-7 TRBV18 TRBD1 - TGTGCCAGCCCACCGCCGGGACAGGGGAGATACGAGCAGTACTTC CASPPPGQGRYEQYF
TRBJ1-2 TRBV20-1 - few TGCAGTGCTACGACAGAGACTAACTATGGCTACACCTTC CSATTETNYGYTF
TRBJ2-3 TRBV10-1 - - TGCGCCAGCAGTGAGTCGGTTGGGAACACAGATACGCAGTATTTT CASSESVGNTDTQYF
TRBJ2-2 TRBV6-2/TRBV6-3 TRBD1 few TGTACCAGCAGCATAAGGGGGCTCGGGGAGCTGTTTTTT CTSSIRGLGELFF
TRBJ2-1 TRBV6-6 - - TGTGCCAGCAGTTACTCGCGGGCCATCGCGCTCAATGAGCAGTTCTTC CASSYSRAIALNEQFF
TRBJ2-1 TRBV19 TRBD1 - TGTGCCAGTAGGTTCCCCCCCCAGGGGGCGCGGAATGAGCAGTTCTTC CASRFPPQGARNEQFF